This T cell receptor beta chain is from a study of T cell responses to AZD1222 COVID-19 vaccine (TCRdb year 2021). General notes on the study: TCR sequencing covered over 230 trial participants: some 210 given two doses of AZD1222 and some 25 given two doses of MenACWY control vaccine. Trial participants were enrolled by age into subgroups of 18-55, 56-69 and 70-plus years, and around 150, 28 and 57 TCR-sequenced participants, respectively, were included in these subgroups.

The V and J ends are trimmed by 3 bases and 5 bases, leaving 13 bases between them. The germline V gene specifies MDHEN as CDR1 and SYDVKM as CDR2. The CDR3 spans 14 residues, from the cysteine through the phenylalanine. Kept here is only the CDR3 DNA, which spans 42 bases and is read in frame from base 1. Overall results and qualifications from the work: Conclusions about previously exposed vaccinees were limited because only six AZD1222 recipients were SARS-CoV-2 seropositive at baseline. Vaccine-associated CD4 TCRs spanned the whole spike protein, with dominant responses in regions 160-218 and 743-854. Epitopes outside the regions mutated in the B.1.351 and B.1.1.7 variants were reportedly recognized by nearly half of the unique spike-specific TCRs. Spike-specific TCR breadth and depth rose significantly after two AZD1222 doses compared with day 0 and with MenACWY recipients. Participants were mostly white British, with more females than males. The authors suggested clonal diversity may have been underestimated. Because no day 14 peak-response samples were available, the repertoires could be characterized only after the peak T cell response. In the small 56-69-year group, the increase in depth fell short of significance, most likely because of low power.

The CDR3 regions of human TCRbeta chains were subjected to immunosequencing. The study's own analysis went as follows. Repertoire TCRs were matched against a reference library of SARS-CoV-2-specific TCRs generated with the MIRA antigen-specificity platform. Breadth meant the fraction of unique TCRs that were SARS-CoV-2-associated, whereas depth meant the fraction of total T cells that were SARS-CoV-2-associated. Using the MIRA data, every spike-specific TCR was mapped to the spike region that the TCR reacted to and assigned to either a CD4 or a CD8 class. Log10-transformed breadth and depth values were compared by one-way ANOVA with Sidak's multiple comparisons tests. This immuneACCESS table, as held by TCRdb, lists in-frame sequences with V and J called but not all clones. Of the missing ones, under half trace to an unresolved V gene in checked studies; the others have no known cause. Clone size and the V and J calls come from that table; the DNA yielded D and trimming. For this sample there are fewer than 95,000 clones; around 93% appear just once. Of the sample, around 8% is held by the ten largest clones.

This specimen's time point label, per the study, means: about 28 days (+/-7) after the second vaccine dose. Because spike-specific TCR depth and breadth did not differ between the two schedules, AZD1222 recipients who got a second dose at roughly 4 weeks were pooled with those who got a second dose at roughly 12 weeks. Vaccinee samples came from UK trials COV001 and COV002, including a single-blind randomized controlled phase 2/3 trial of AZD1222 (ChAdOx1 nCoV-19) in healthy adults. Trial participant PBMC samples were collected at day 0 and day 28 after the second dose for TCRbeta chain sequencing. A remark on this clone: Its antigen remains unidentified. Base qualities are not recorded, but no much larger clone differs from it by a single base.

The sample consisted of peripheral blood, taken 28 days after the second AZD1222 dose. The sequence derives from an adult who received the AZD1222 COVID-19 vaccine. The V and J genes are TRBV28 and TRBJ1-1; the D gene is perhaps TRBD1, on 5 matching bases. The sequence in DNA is TGTGCCAGCAGTTTCCCTGGGGGTTCAACTGAAGCTTTCTTT. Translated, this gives CASSFPGGSTEAFF.